This passage covers 14 T cell receptor beta chains from one sample sequenced in a study of PD-L1 blockade in urothelial cancer. Produced via immunoSEQ multiplex PCR; TCRdb's table is partial and in-frame only. The table lists some 35,000 clones, 70% to 85% of them singletons, with less than 20% in the top ten. The specimen comprised PBMCs, sampled around atezolizumab (anti-PD-L1) treatment. The receptors were gathered from a man aged 60 to 75 with urothelial cancer.

A word on this clone: Compared with germline, one end of the junction differs, possibly owing to a read error. The rearrangement uses TRBV6-5 and TRBJ2-5; 8 bases map to TRBD1. Germline V CDR1 and CDR2: MNHEY, SVGAGI. The CDR3 length is 12 residues. The CDR3 loop reads CASRGLQETQYF. The CDR3 coding sequence is TGCGCCAGCAGGGGGCTACAAGAGACCCAGTACTTC.

The chain couples TRBV6-5 to TRBJ1-6, with D unresolved. Looked up from germline, CDR1 is MNHEY and CDR2 is SVGAGI. CDR3 size: 16 residues. V lost 0 bases and J 7 bases, leaving 13 bases between the germline ends. The CDR3 DNA follows: TGTGCCAGCAGTTACTCGATAGCATGGAAAAATTCACCCCTCCACTTT. As protein: CASSYSIAWKNSPLHF.

This clone has only one observation. The gene calls are TRBV10-2 and TRBJ1-5; D is unclear. This CDR3 is built from 12 residues. The germline CDR1 and CDR2 sequences are WSHSY and SAAADI. Deletions cut 8 bases from V and 10 bases from J, with 15 bases between. The CDR3 region is CASGLTSFPQHF. CDR3 DNA: TGCGCCAGCGGCCTTACATCTTTTCCCCAGCATTTT.

This clone was found once. The gene calls are TRBV27 and TRBJ2-1, with TRBD2 matching 9 bases. There are 15 residues in the CDR3. The V gene's germline CDR1 is MNHEY and CDR2 SMNVEV (reference sequence). Trimming removed 3 bases from V and 4 bases from J; junction bases left unmatched: 4. The CDR3 protein is CASSFLAGEYNEQFF. The CDR3, as DNA: TGTGCCAGCAGTTTTTTAGCGGGGGAGTACAATGAGCAGTTCTTC.

This clone appeared once. The chain employs TRBV7-9 and TRBJ1-3; D unresolved. Per the germline V gene, CDR1 is SEHNR and CDR2 is FQNEAQ (reference sequence). The CDR3 has 16 residues. V dropped 5 bases and J dropped 0 bases, with 14 bases sitting between them. CDR3 residues: CASSGGLPDSGNTIYF. CDR3 sequence (DNA): TGTGCCAGCAGCGGCGGGCTTCCGGACTCTGGAAACACCATATATTTT.

This clone was observed a handful of times. The chain uses TRBV5-1 and TRBJ2-7; D perhaps matches TRBD2 (6 bases). The V gene lost 2 bases and the J gene lost 3 bases, with 12 bases spanning the gap. The CDR3 runs 14 residues. The V gene's germline CDR1 is SGHRS and CDR2 YFSETQ. CDR3 bases: TGCGCCAGCAGCTTCGGGGGAGGTAGCTACGAGCAGTACTTC. Translating gives CASSFGGGSYEQYF.

This chain connects TRBV5-1 to TRBJ2-1; 9 bases align to TRBD2. V trimming: 4 bases; J trimming: 2 bases; junction bases outside the gene matches: 7. Germline V gene sequence: CDR1 SGHRS, CDR2 YFSETQ. The CDR3 consists of 16 residues. For the CDR3, the DNA is TGCGCCAGCAGCCCATCTAGCGGGGCGGCCTACAATGAGCAGTTCTTC. Protein product: CASSPSSGAAYNEQFF.

The CDR3 protein is CASSQTTGVGQPQHF. In nucleotides, the CDR3 is TGTGCCAGTAGCCAGACGACAGGGGTTGGGCAGCCCCAGCATTTT. The chain uses TRBV19 and TRBJ1-5, with 8 bases fitting TRBD1. With 6 bases clipped from V and 7 bases from J, the junction kept 11 bases outside the gene matches. The length of the CDR3 is 15 residues. The germline V gene encodes CDR1 LNHDA and CDR2 SQIVND (reference sequence).

The J gene is TRBJ2-7, the V gene TRBV15; TRBD1 aligns across 8 bases. V lost 5 bases and J lost 4; bases outside the gene matches: 10. Germline V lookup: CDR1 LNHNV, CDR2 YYDKDF (reference sequence). This CDR3 spans 15 amino acids. The CDR3 is CATSYTRTGIYEQYF. The CDR3 nucleotides are TGTGCCACCAGCTATACAAGGACAGGGATATACGAGCAGTACTTC. Together with reference TRBV15 and TRBJ2-7, the CDR3 gives the full variable domain: DAMVIQNPRYQVTQFGKPVTLSCSQTLNHNVMYWYQQKSSQAPKLLFHYYDKDFNNEADTPDNFQSRRPNTSFCFLDIRSPGLGDTAMYLCATSYTRTGIYEQYFGPGTRLTVT.

CDR3 sequence: CASSVDTGSATGELFF. The CDR3, as DNA: TGTGCCAGCAGCGTAGATACAGGGTCAGCAACCGGGGAGCTGTTTTTT. The rearrangement joins TRBV9 to TRBJ2-2, with D maybe TRBD1 (6 bases). This CDR3 spans 16 amino acids. Germline CDR1 SGDLS, CDR2 YYNGEE. V dropped 0 bases and J dropped 5 bases, with 14 bases sitting between them.

The V gene is TRBV18, the J gene TRBJ1-1, with D uncertain. Between the trimmed V and J ends, which lost 3 bases and 7 bases, there was a span of 15 bases. CDR3 length equals 14 residues. Germline V gives CDR1 KGHSH, CDR2 LQKENI. The CDR3 DNA follows: TGTGCCAGCTCACCTTCGGCCCAGGCTGGTGAAGCTTTCTTT. Amino acids: CASSPSAQAGEAFF. Based on the CDR3 plus reference TRBV18 and TRBJ1-1, the full variable domain is NAGVMQNPRHLVRRRGQEARLRCSPMKGHSHVYWYRQLPEEGLKFMVYLQKENIIDESGMPKERFSAEFPKEGPSILRIQQVVRGDSAAYFCASSPSAQAGEAFFGQGTRLTVV.

The chain links TRBV6-6 to TRBJ2-5, with 9 positions matching TRBD1. V lost 9 bases to trimming and J lost 2 bases; unmatched junction nucleotides: 13. Germline V gene sequence: CDR1 MNHNY, CDR2 SVGAGI (reference sequence). This CDR3 comprises 16 residues. CDR3 loop: CASQLSGTGTQETQYF. The CDR3 DNA is TGTGCCAGTCAGCTGTCTGGGACAGGGACACAAGAGACCCAGTACTTC.

The gene calls are TRBV28 and TRBJ2-1; the match to TRBD2 covers 9 bases. The CDR3 runs to 14 residues. V lost 9 bases to trimming and J lost 4 bases; unmatched junction nucleotides: 7. The germline V gene has CDR1 MDHEN and CDR2 SYDVKM. The CDR3 loop reads CASLSGGRYNEQFF. In DNA, the CDR3 is TGTGCCAGTTTAAGCGGGGGGCGTTACAATGAGCAGTTCTTC.

The V gene is TRBV19, the J gene TRBJ1-5, with 9 nucleotides matching TRBD1. Germline CDR1 LNHDA, CDR2 SQIVND (reference sequence). The CDR3 spans 16 residues. The V gene end was trimmed by 6 bases and the J gene end by 2 bases; junction bases not matched to a gene: 8. CDR3 amino acids: CASRPDRGRGNQPQHF. The CDR3 DNA reads as TGTGCCAGTAGACCGGACAGGGGAAGAGGCAATCAGCCCCAGCATTTT.